The 20 T cell receptor beta chains listed next were all sequenced from one sample in a study of T cell responses to AZD1222 COVID-19 vaccine. The method was immunoSEQ multiplex PCR; TCRdb's version includes in-frame clones alone and lacks a portion of them. The sample has approximately 160,000 clones, about nine tenths seen once; the top ten hold about 3%. The starting material was peripheral blood, obtained on day 0 of AZD1222 vaccination. All receptors come from an adult in good health.

The chain has TRBV27 and TRBJ1-5, with no clear D. The CDR3 has 15 amino acids. Trimming removed 2 bases from V and 6 bases from J, with 14 bases in between. Germline CDR1 MNHEY, CDR2 SMNVEV (reference sequence). CDR3 protein: CASSLRTPQAQPQHF. The CDR3 coding sequence is TGTGCCAGCAGTTTAAGGACTCCGCAGGCTCAGCCCCAGCATTTT.

The gene calls are TRBV24-1 and TRBJ1-5, with D perhaps TRBD1 (5 bases). Per the germline V gene, CDR1 is KGHDR and CDR2 is SFDVKD. Trimming took 3 bases from V and 4 from J, leaving 12 bases between them. The length of the CDR3 is 15 residues. This CDR3 reads CATSDPRRANQPQHF. CDR3 sequence (DNA): TGTGCCACCAGTGATCCACGCAGGGCGAATCAGCCCCAGCATTTT.

This clone was recorded a few times. The rearrangement links TRBV6-5 to TRBJ1-1, with 7 bases fitting TRBD1. This CDR3 region has 15 residues. The germline V gene encodes CDR1 MNHEY and CDR2 SVGAGI. Trimming at V came to 7 bases and at J to 1 base, leaving 9 bases not matched to a gene. The CDR3 sequence is CASTSWGTANTEAFF. In DNA form, the CDR3 reads TGTGCCAGCACCTCTTGGGGGACAGCGAACACTGAAGCTTTCTTT.

The CDR3 DNA reads as TGTGCCGGGAAGACAGACTTCACCGGGGAGCTGTTTTTT. Protein sequence: CAGKTDFTGELFF. The V gene is TRBV7-9, the J gene TRBJ2-2, with TRBD1 as a possible D gene (5 bases). The ends were cut back, 11 bases at V and 4 bases at J, with 14 bases in the middle. This CDR3 region has 13 residues. Germline lookup yields CDR1 SEHNR and CDR2 FQNEAQ (reference sequence). Supplemented by reference TRBV7-9 and TRBJ2-2, the full variable domain reads DTGVSQNPRHKITKRGQNVTFRCDPISEHNRLYWYRQTLGQGPEFLTYFQNEAQLEKSRLLSDRFSAERPKGSFSTLEIQRTEQGDSAMYLCAGKTDFTGELFFGEGSRLTVL.

V usage is TRBV29-1 and J usage is TRBJ1-1; a possible D gene is TRBD1 (5 bases). V dropped 7 bases and J dropped 1 base, with 16 bases sitting between them. There are 14 residues in the CDR3. Germline V CDR1 and CDR2: SQVTM, ANQGSEA. In DNA, the CDR3 is TGCAGCGCAGTTCCGAGGGGTCGGAACACTGAAGCTTTCTTT. Residues: CSAVPRGRNTEAFF.

A few counts support this clone. J is TRBJ2-3 and V is TRBV6-5, with 7 positions matching TRBD1. The V segment lost 0 bases and the J segment 2 bases; nucleotides outside the gene matches: 5. The CDR3 runs 16 residues. CDR1 is MNHEY, CDR2 SVGAGI, per germline. CDR3 nucleotides: TGTGCCAGCAGTTACTCGATTCAGGGGGTCACAGATACGCAGTATTTT. This gives the protein CASSYSIQGVTDTQYF.

The chain uses TRBV7-9 and TRBJ2-1, with 13 bases matching TRBD2. V lost 1 base, J lost 8 bases, and 2 bases stayed unmatched. CDR3 length equals 15 residues. Germline V CDR1 and CDR2: SEHNR, FQNEAQ (reference sequence). DNA for the CDR3: TGTGCCAGCAGCTTAGGGACTAGCGGGAGCGATGAGCAGTTCTTC. Translation: CASSLGTSGSDEQFF.

The chain couples TRBV11-1 to TRBJ1-4; 7 bases are shared with TRBD1. This CDR3 has 15 residues. Germline-derived CDR1 and CDR2 are SGHAT and FQDESV (reference sequence). Trimming cost V 3 bases and J 2 bases; bases outside gene matches: 3. The CDR3 spells CASSLGDSTNEKLFF. The DNA for the CDR3 is TGTGCCAGCAGCTTGGGGGACAGTACTAATGAAAAACTGTTTTTT.

This chain connects TRBV19 to TRBJ1-2; D not certain. The ends were cut back, 5 bases at V and 4 bases at J, with 14 bases in the middle. CDR1 is LNHDA, CDR2 SQIVND, per germline (reference sequence). The CDR3 extends over 14 amino acids. CDR3 coding DNA: TGTGCCAGTAGTCCCCAGGCGGGCATCTATGGCTACACCTTC. This gives the protein CASSPQAGIYGYTF.

Here the CDR3 reads CASSLAARVTYF. The CDR3, as DNA: TGTGCCAGCAGCTTAGCGGCCCGGGTGACGTACTTC. The chain employs TRBV7-9 and TRBJ2-5; the D is unclear. The CDR3 is 12 amino acids. CDR1 SEHNR and CDR2 FQNEAQ come from the germline V gene (reference sequence). V shed 0 bases and J shed 13 bases, with 12 bases lying between them.

The table lists this clone with a few counts. The gene calls are TRBV28 and TRBJ2-1, with 11 bases aligning to TRBD2. Per the germline V gene, CDR1 is MDHEN and CDR2 is SYDVKM. The CDR3 loop spans 15 amino acids. V was clipped by 6 bases and J by 7 bases; unmatched bases: 8. CDR3 loop: CASRSLAGGRNEQFF. DNA for the CDR3: TGTGCCAGCAGGTCCCTAGCGGGAGGTCGGAATGAGCAGTTCTTC. The variable domain in full, completed from reference TRBV28 and TRBJ2-1, reads DVKVTQSSRYLVKRTGEKVFLECVQDMDHENMFWYRQDPGLGLRLIYFSYDVKMKEKGDIPEGYSVSREKKERFSLILESASTNQTSMYLCASRSLAGGRNEQFFGPGTRLTVL.

The chain has TRBV28 and TRBJ1-2; no reliable D call. There are 11 residues in the CDR3. Trimming cost V 5 bases and J 3 bases, with 4 bases left between them. CDR1 is MDHEN and CDR2 is SYDVKM in the germline V gene. As DNA, the CDR3 is TGTGCCAGCAGTAAGGACTATGGCTACACCTTC. This encodes CASSKDYGYTF.

The gene calls are TRBV5-1 and TRBJ2-2, with 11 bases fitting TRBD2. Germline lookup yields CDR1 SGHRS and CDR2 YFSETQ. Unmatched junction bases numbered 6, after V lost 1 base and J lost 1 base. The CDR3 extends over 18 amino acids. DNA for the CDR3: TGCGCCAGCAGCTTGTGGCTAGCGGGAGGAATGAACACCGGGGAGCTGTTTTTT. Translation gives CASSLWLAGGMNTGELFF.

The CDR3 reads CASSSHSRNTEAFF. As DNA, the CDR3 is TGTGCCAGCAGTTCTCATTCGCGGAACACTGAAGCTTTCTTT. The chain links TRBV28 to TRBJ1-1; D not resolved. Deletions cut 4 bases from V and 1 base from J, with 10 bases between. This CDR3 is built from 14 residues. Germline lookup yields CDR1 MDHEN and CDR2 SYDVKM.

The V and J genes are TRBV28 and TRBJ1-4, with 8 bases identical to TRBD1. Germline CDR1 and CDR2: MDHEN and SYDVKM. Trimming removed 4 bases from V and 9 bases from J; junction bases left unmatched: 4. The CDR3 length is 13 residues. The CDR3 region has the DNA TGTGCCAGCAGTTATCGACAGGGGCAAAAACTGTTTTTT. Translation gives CASSYRQGQKLFF.

The chain joins TRBV30 to TRBJ1-6; the match to TRBD1 covers 11 bases. This CDR3 is 14 amino acids long. The germline gives CDR1 GTSNPN, CDR2 SVGIG (reference sequence). V was clipped by 0 bases and J by 12 bases; unmatched bases: 4. CDR3 nucleotide sequence: TGTGCCTGGAGTGTAGGGACAGGGGGATTACCCCTCCACTTT. Residues: CAWSVGTGGLPLHF. Full variable domain (remainder filled in from reference TRBV30 and TRBJ1-6): SQTIHQWPATLVQPVGSPLSLECTVEGTSNPNLYWYRQAAGRGLQLLFYSVGIGQISSEVPQNLSASRPQDRQFILSSKKLLLSDSGFYLCAWSVGTGGLPLHFGNGTRLTVT.

V and J are TRBV30 and TRBJ2-1; tentatively, D is TRBD2 (8 bases). V gave up 2 bases and J gave up 3 bases, with 23 bases separating them. The CDR3 contains 18 residues. The V gene's germline CDR1 is GTSNPN and CDR2 SVGIG (reference sequence). Here the CDR3 reads CAWSPTTGGDRHYNEQFF. In DNA, the CDR3 is TGTGCCTGGAGTCCCACTACGGGGGGGGACAGACACTACAATGAGCAGTTCTTC.

V is TRBV2 and J is TRBJ2-2; TRBD2 matches at 9 bases. V trimming: 8 bases; J trimming: 0 bases; junction bases outside the gene matches: 4. Germline-derived CDR1 and CDR2 are SNHLY and FYNNEI. The CDR3 contains 15 residues. As DNA, the CDR3 is TGTGCCAGCGGGCGGGAGGGGGCGAACACCGGGGAGCTGTTTTTT. This codes for CASGREGANTGELFF.

This clone has a single count. The V and J genes are TRBV6-5 and TRBJ2-7; D is tentatively TRBD1 or TRBD2 (5 bases each). There are 16 residues in the CDR3. Germline V gene data show CDR1 as MNHEY and CDR2 as SVGAGI. Trimming cost V 0 bases and J 4 bases, with 16 bases left between them. Written as DNA, the CDR3 is TGTGCCAGCAGTTACTCGATGGTGCAGGGACGGTACGAGCAGTACTTC. This gives the protein CASSYSMVQGRYEQYF.

A few counts support this clone. V and J are TRBV30 and TRBJ1-4, with 8 positions matching TRBD1. This CDR3 region has 14 residues. CDR1 is GTSNPN, CDR2 SVGIG, per germline (reference sequence). J was trimmed by 2 bases and V by 3 bases; bases with no gene match: 2. CDR3 in DNA: TGTGCCTGGAGCGGACAGGGTACTAATGAAAAACTGTTTTTT. Translating gives CAWSGQGTNEKLFF.